A selection of T cell receptor beta chains follows, all from one sample in a study of OX40 agonist ivuxolimab in advanced cancers. Measured with immunoSEQ multiplex PCR; TCRdb has only the in-frame clones, and not every one. The sample shows some 65,000 clones, 75% to 90% of them seen only once. Sample: CD4+ or CD8+ T cells sorted from blood, taken in a trial of the OX40 agonist ivuxolimab. These receptors were obtained from an adult with an advanced solid tumor such as melanoma, head and neck, liver or kidney cancer. The CDR3 runs from the conserved cysteine through the conserved F or W. D genes are given only for firm matches. Clone size appears in some rows only: once, few, many, or a class for an expanded clone.

j_gene: TRBJ1-5; v_gene: TRBV23-1; abundance: -; d_gene: -; CDR3aa: CASTSRQVLYSNQPQHF; CDR3nt: TGCGCCAGCACATCTAGACAGGTCCTCTATAGCAATCAGCCCCAGCATTTT
j_gene: TRBJ2-1; v_gene: TRBV2; abundance: -; d_gene: -; CDR3aa: CASRPRVNSYNEQFF; CDR3nt: TGTGCCAGCAGACCCAGGGTGAACTCCTACAATGAGCAGTTCTTC
j_gene: TRBJ1-4; v_gene: TRBV7-2; abundance: -; d_gene: -; CDR3aa: CASSLGGLANEKLFF; CDR3nt: TGTGCCAGCAGCTTAGGAGGGTTGGCTAATGAAAAACTGTTTTTT
j_gene: TRBJ1-4; v_gene: TRBV5-1; abundance: -; d_gene: -; CDR3aa: CASNEGSNEKLFF; CDR3nt: TGCGCCAGCAATGAGGGATCTAATGAAAAACTGTTTTTT
j_gene: TRBJ2-6; v_gene: TRBV11-3; abundance: -; d_gene: -; CDR3aa: CASSLSGRGFLSGANVLTF; CDR3nt: TGTGCCAGCAGCTTAAGTGGGAGAGGTTTCCTCTCTGGGGCCAACGTCCTGACTTTC
j_gene: TRBJ2-2; v_gene: TRBV6-5; abundance: -; d_gene: -; CDR3aa: CASSYSGWTTGELFF; CDR3nt: TGTGCCAGCAGTTACTCTGGTTGGACTACCGGGGAGCTGTTTTTT
j_gene: TRBJ2-7; v_gene: TRBV10-3; abundance: -; d_gene: -; CDR3aa: CAISPTGTDYEQYF; CDR3nt: TGTGCCATCAGCCCAACCGGGACGGACTACGAGCAGTACTTC
j_gene: TRBJ1-1; v_gene: TRBV7-6; abundance: -; d_gene: -; CDR3aa: CASSSNTDTEAFF; CDR3nt: TGTGCCAGCAGTTCCAACACGGACACTGAAGCTTTCTTT
j_gene: TRBJ2-1; v_gene: TRBV6-5; abundance: -; d_gene: -; CDR3aa: CASSYRGGNEQFF; CDR3nt: TGTGCCAGCAGTTACAGGGGAGGCAATGAGCAGTTCTTC
j_gene: TRBJ2-2; v_gene: TRBV19; abundance: -; d_gene: TRBD2; CDR3aa: CATGWTSGAGELFF; CDR3nt: TGTGCCACCGGATGGACTAGCGGCGCCGGGGAGCTGTTTTTT
j_gene: TRBJ2-1; v_gene: TRBV5-6; abundance: -; d_gene: TRBD2; CDR3aa: CASSFGPPSGSSYNEQFF; CDR3nt: TGTGCCAGCAGCTTCGGGCCACCTAGCGGGAGCTCCTACAATGAGCAGTTCTTC
j_gene: TRBJ2-6; v_gene: TRBV6-5; abundance: once; d_gene: -; CDR3aa: CASSYTPLSGANVLTF; CDR3nt: TGTGCCAGCAGTTACACGCCACTCTCTGGGGCCAACGTCCTGACTTTC
j_gene: TRBJ2-7; v_gene: TRBV6-5; abundance: -; d_gene: TRBD1; CDR3aa: CASKFGDRGPYEQYF; CDR3nt: TGTGCCAGCAAATTTGGGGACAGGGGGCCCTACGAGCAGTACTTC
j_gene: TRBJ1-1; v_gene: TRBV18; abundance: once; d_gene: TRBD1; CDR3aa: CASSPDRGNTEAFF; CDR3nt: TGTGCCAGCTCACCGGACAGGGGGAACACTGAAGCTTTCTTT
j_gene: TRBJ2-1; v_gene: TRBV7-6; abundance: -; d_gene: TRBD2; CDR3aa: CASSLTSGGGEQFF; CDR3nt: TGTGCCAGCAGCTTGACTAGCGGGGGAGGGGAGCAGTTCTTC
j_gene: TRBJ1-1; v_gene: TRBV2; abundance: -; d_gene: -; CDR3aa: CASSGALANTEAFF; CDR3nt: TGTGCCAGCAGTGGAGCACTAGCGAACACTGAAGCTTTCTTT
j_gene: TRBJ1-2; v_gene: TRBV6-6; abundance: -; d_gene: -; CDR3aa: CASSITDYGYTF; CDR3nt: TGTGCCAGCAGTATAACGGACTATGGCTACACCTTC
j_gene: TRBJ2-2; v_gene: TRBV5-1; abundance: -; d_gene: -; CDR3aa: CASSFPDTNTGELFF; CDR3nt: TGCGCCAGCAGCTTCCCGGACACCAACACCGGGGAGCTGTTTTTT
j_gene: TRBJ2-2; v_gene: TRBV7-3; abundance: -; d_gene: -; CDR3aa: CASSFRGNPGELFF; CDR3nt: TGTGCCAGCAGCTTTAGGGGAAATCCCGGGGAGCTGTTTTTT
j_gene: TRBJ2-5; v_gene: TRBV2; abundance: few; d_gene: TRBD1; CDR3aa: CASRPQTGGKETQYF; CDR3nt: TGTGCCAGCAGGCCTCAGACAGGGGGCAAAGAGACCCAGTACTTC
j_gene: TRBJ1-1; v_gene: TRBV6-6; abundance: -; d_gene: TRBD1; CDR3aa: CASSYSIGGKTEAFF; CDR3nt: TGTGCCAGCAGTTACTCGATAGGGGGCAAAACTGAAGCTTTCTTT
j_gene: TRBJ2-2; v_gene: TRBV2; abundance: -; d_gene: TRBD2; CDR3aa: CASSESGGTGELFF; CDR3nt: TGTGCCAGCAGTGAAAGCGGGGGCACCGGGGAGCTGTTTTTT
j_gene: TRBJ1-1; v_gene: TRBV28; abundance: -; d_gene: -; CDR3aa: CASSTLSEAFF; CDR3nt: TGTGCCAGCAGCACCCTGTCTGAAGCTTTCTTT
j_gene: TRBJ1-2; v_gene: TRBV30; abundance: -; d_gene: -; CDR3aa: CAWRSRSPPGGYTF; CDR3nt: TGTGCCTGGAGGTCGCGTTCTCCCCCGGGGGGCTACACCTTC
j_gene: TRBJ2-3; v_gene: TRBV5-6; abundance: -; d_gene: -; CDR3aa: CASSLEVGTDTQYF; CDR3nt: TGTGCCAGCAGCCTGGAGGTCGGGACAGATACGCAGTATTTT
j_gene: TRBJ1-2; v_gene: TRBV28; abundance: -; d_gene: -; CDR3aa: CATQAGDGNYGYTF; CDR3nt: TGTGCCACCCAGGCCGGTGACGGAAACTATGGCTACACCTTC
j_gene: TRBJ2-7; v_gene: TRBV6-5; abundance: -; d_gene: -; CDR3aa: CASSYSRGTEKYF; CDR3nt: TGTGCCAGCAGTTACTCTCGGGGAACAGAGAAGTACTTC
j_gene: TRBJ1-2; v_gene: TRBV28; abundance: -; d_gene: -; CDR3aa: CASSTVGEGYGYTF; CDR3nt: TGTGCCAGCAGCACCGTCGGAGAGGGCTATGGCTACACCTTC
j_gene: TRBJ2-6; v_gene: TRBV7-8; abundance: -; d_gene: -; CDR3aa: CASSVGRAGANVLTF; CDR3nt: TGTGCCAGCAGCGTCGGCAGGGCTGGGGCCAACGTCCTGACTTTC
j_gene: TRBJ1-3; v_gene: TRBV14; abundance: -; d_gene: TRBD1; CDR3aa: CASSQLTGGNTIYF; CDR3nt: TGTGCCAGCAGCCAACTGACAGGGGGAAACACCATATATTTT
j_gene: TRBJ2-5; v_gene: TRBV2; abundance: -; d_gene: -; CDR3aa: CASTQGLQETQYF; CDR3nt: TGTGCCAGCACACAGGGCCTACAAGAGACCCAGTACTTC
j_gene: TRBJ1-3; v_gene: TRBV7-2; abundance: few; d_gene: TRBD1; CDR3aa: CASSWDSSRSGNTIYF; CDR3nt: TGTGCCAGCAGCTGGGACAGTTCTCGCTCTGGAAACACCATATATTTT
j_gene: TRBJ1-5; v_gene: TRBV28; abundance: -; d_gene: -; CDR3aa: CASRQGQVGNQPQHF; CDR3nt: TGTGCCAGCAGGCAGGGGCAGGTTGGCAATCAGCCCCAGCATTTT
j_gene: TRBJ2-6; v_gene: TRBV28; abundance: once; d_gene: -; CDR3aa: CASSLTTGSGANVLTF; CDR3nt: TGTGCCAGCAGTTTAACGACAGGCTCTGGGGCCAACGTCCTGACTTTC
j_gene: TRBJ2-1; v_gene: TRBV10-3; abundance: -; d_gene: -; CDR3aa: CAISPLHQDSEQFF; CDR3nt: TGTGCCATCAGTCCGTTACATCAGGATAGTGAGCAGTTCTTC
j_gene: TRBJ2-5; v_gene: TRBV5-6; abundance: -; d_gene: -; CDR3aa: CASSLASGFRGAQYF; CDR3nt: TGTGCCAGCAGCTTGGCCTCGGGATTCCGAGGGGCCCAGTACTTC
j_gene: TRBJ1-2; v_gene: TRBV6-5; abundance: -; d_gene: TRBD1; CDR3aa: CASSYSGTGVYGYTF; CDR3nt: TGTGCCAGCAGTTACTCAGGGACAGGGGTCTATGGCTACACCTTC
j_gene: TRBJ1-2; v_gene: TRBV7-9; abundance: -; d_gene: -; CDR3aa: CASSWGVAGANYGYTF; CDR3nt: TGTGCCAGCAGTTGGGGTGTTGCAGGGGCCAACTATGGCTACACCTTC
j_gene: TRBJ1-3; v_gene: TRBV7-9; abundance: once; d_gene: -; CDR3aa: CASSPGQTGNTIYF; CDR3nt: TGTGCCAGCAGCCCTGGACAAACGGGAAACACCATATATTTT